This record looks at one T cell receptor beta chain sequence and its context. The entry originates in a study of T cells after somatic rescue of genetic block. Clones were read by immunoSEQ multiplex PCR, and TCRdb kept only the in-frame ones, dropping some. The repertoire consists of more than 70,000 clones, with 85% to 90% occurring once and the leading ten covering 1.6%. CDR1 and CDR2 (germline): MNHEY, SMNVEV (reference sequence). Trimming took off 0 bases at V and 8 bases at J, with 13 bases between the two ends. The CDR3 consists of 15 residues. The chain uses TRBV27 and TRBJ1-4, with D maybe TRBD1 (5 bases). The receptor was isolated from a woman under 30. Sequencing was performed on peripheral blood mononuclear cells (PBMCs). The CDR3 DNA follows: TGTGCCAGCAGTTTATCATCGCGGCAGGGAGAAAAACTGTTTTTT. Protein product: CASSLSSRQGEKLFF.